Sequencing of this T cell receptor beta chain was carried out in a study of cytomegalovirus exposure and HLA in healthy donors. General study findings and limits: The study labeled more than 150 TCR beta chains cytomegalovirus-associated.

Primers included in the PCR were 60 Vbeta and 13 Jbeta primers. The protocol was immunoSEQ multiplex PCR, while the TCRdb copy is restricted to in-frame clones and leaves out a portion. The table includes 85,000 to 110,000 clones, around 60% detected once. Turning to this clone: What it binds is not known.

CDR3 length: 12 amino acids. V dropped 5 bases and J dropped 1 base, with 5 bases sitting between them. CDR1 is LNHDA and CDR2 is SQIVND in the germline V gene (reference sequence). The sequenced sample was PBMCs. The receptor was isolated from a woman aged 45-59 years in good health and CMV-seronegative. The genes are TRBV19 and TRBJ1-1, with no clear D. CDR3 loop: CASSWANTEAFF. Here the CDR3 DNA reads TGTGCCAGTAGTTGGGCGAACACTGAAGCTTTCTTT.